The 18 T cell receptor beta chains reported below all come from one sample, sequenced in a study of CD8 T cells in ankylosing spondylitis. TCRdb reanalysed the 5' RACE reads using MiXCR and keeps one entry per CDR3 protein. Of 150,000 or so distinct CDR3 sequences in the sample, about 18% are singletons; the top ten hold 7.8%. What was sequenced was blood, either unsorted or a sorted T cell fraction (not recorded which). Receptors were obtained from a male donor with ankylosing spondylitis or in good health (not recorded which).

In regard to this clonotype: Just one base apart from a much larger clone, this may be a read error. The CDR3 DNA is TGCAGCTACGGACTGAACACCGGGGAGCCGTTTTTT. Translation: CSYGLNTGEPFF. The chain joins TRBV29-1 to TRBJ2-2, with D perhaps TRBD2 (5 bases). Germline CDR1 and CDR2: SQVTM and ANQGSEA. CDR3 length: 12 residues.

This clonotype was observed many times. The chain recombines TRBV5-6 with TRBJ2-1; D is unclear. The CDR3 has 17 residues. CDR1 is SGHDT, CDR2 YYEEEE, per germline. V lost 0 bases to trimming and J lost 0 bases, with 13 bases between them. The CDR3 coding sequence is TGTGCCAGCAGCTTGGCCAATTGGGGAAGCTCCTACAATGAGCAGTTCTTC. It is translated as CASSLANWGSSYNEQFF.

There are many counts of this clonotype. This chain joins TRBV14 and TRBJ1-1; a possible D gene is TRBD1 (5 bases). Per the germline V gene, CDR1 is SGHDN and CDR2 is FVKESK. The CDR3 has 15 residues. Trimming cost V 4 bases and J 1 base, with 13 bases left between them. The chain's CDR3 is CASSPSTGWNTEAFF. The CDR3 DNA reads TGTGCCAGCAGCCCCAGTACAGGATGGAACACTGAAGCTTTCTTT.

There are a few counts of this clonotype. V and J are TRBV5-1 and TRBJ1-1, with no clear D. The CDR3 extends over 14 amino acids. Germline CDR1 reads SGHRS; CDR2 reads YFSETQ. Trimming stripped 3 bases from V and 4 bases from J, with 13 bases between. The CDR3 reads CASSSRVESTEAFF. DNA of the CDR3: TGCGCCAGCAGCTCTCGGGTGGAAAGCACTGAAGCTTTCTTT.

Only a few counts were recorded for this clonotype. The chain has TRBV6-1 and TRBJ1-1, with a weak D call TRBD1 (5 bases). The CDR3 runs to 16 residues. V lost 5 bases and J lost 1, with 17 bases in between. CDR1 is MNHNS and CDR2 is SASEGT in the germline V gene. CDR3 DNA sequence: TGTGCCAGCAGTCTCGGGACCCCATTCCGGAACACTGAAGCTTTCTTT. Its translation: CASSLGTPFRNTEAFF.

This clonotype came up many times. The chain is built from TRBV20-1 and TRBJ2-7; 14 nucleotides align to TRBD2. Trimming removed 4 bases from V and 10 bases from J; junction bases left unmatched: 9. Germline assignment: CDR1 DFQATT and CDR2 SNEGSKA (reference sequence). The CDR3 runs to 14 residues. The CDR3 region is CSATGTSGSQEQYF. The CDR3 DNA sequence: TGCAGTGCTACCGGGACTAGCGGGAGTCAGGAACAGTACTTC.

V gene TRBV5-6 combines with J gene TRBJ2-3; D is possibly TRBD1 (5 bases). Germline lookup yields CDR1 SGHDT and CDR2 YYEEEE. The CDR3 runs to 15 residues. Deletions cut 4 bases from V and 3 bases from J, with 15 bases between. In nucleotides, the CDR3 is TGTGCCAGCAGCGCAGGGCCCCCCTGGACAGATACGCAGTATTTT. It codes for CASSAGPPWTDTQYF.

V gene TRBV6-1 combines with J gene TRBJ2-7; possibly TRBD1 for D (6 bases). Trimming removed 8 bases from V and 5 bases from J, with 13 bases in between. The CDR3 spans 12 residues. In germline, CDR1 is MNHNS, CDR2 SASEGT. CDR3 loop: CASRTVWDEQYF. CDR3 nucleotide sequence: TGTGCCAGCCGGACAGTATGGGACGAGCAGTACTTC.

The rearrangement links TRBV24-1 to TRBJ2-1, with D tentatively TRBD2 (5 bases). The CDR3 has 15 residues. The V gene lost 2 bases and the J gene lost 2 bases, with 9 bases spanning the gap. Germline V lookup: CDR1 KGHDR, CDR2 SFDVKD. Here the CDR3 DNA reads TGTGCCACCAGTGATTCGGGAAGGCCCTACAATGAGCAGTTCTTC. Protein: CATSDSGRPYNEQFF.

This clonotype was found many times. J is TRBJ2-7 and V is TRBV20-1; TRBD2 aligns across 12 bases. V was clipped by 5 bases and J by 5 bases; unmatched bases: 4. The germline V gene encodes CDR1 DFQATT and CDR2 SNEGSKA (reference sequence). This CDR3 comprises 13 residues. The CDR3 region has the DNA TGCAGTGCTCTAGCGGGAGGGCCGCACGAGCAGTACTTC. Translation: CSALAGGPHEQYF.

The table lists this clonotype with many counts. The chain carries TRBV20-1 and TRBJ1-4; D is unclear. The CDR3 length is 14 residues. With 0 bases removed from V and 2 bases from J, the gap between germline ends came to 7 bases. Germline CDR1 is DFQATT and CDR2 is SNEGSKA (reference sequence). CDR3: CSAREVQTNEKLFF. CDR3 DNA: TGCAGTGCTAGAGAAGTACAGACTAATGAAAAACTGTTTTTT.

This clonotype was counted ten times or more. The rearrangement uses TRBV5-1 and TRBJ2-3; the D gene is possibly TRBD1 (6 bases). CDR3 size: 11 residues. Per the germline V gene, CDR1 is SGHRS and CDR2 is YFSETQ. Trimming pared 7 bases from V and 6 bases from J, leaving 9 bases between. DNA of the CDR3: TGCGCCAGCCATCAGGGGGATACGCAGTATTTT. This sequence encodes CASHQGDTQYF.

This clonotype was observed a handful of times. The chain recombines TRBV10-3 with TRBJ1-1; TRBD1 matches 7 bases. In germline, CDR1 is ENHRY, CDR2 SYGVKD. This CDR3 spans 15 amino acids. Losses at the gene ends were 0 bases for V and 5 bases for J; bases not matched to a gene: 6. CDR3 region: CAISESGAGGTEAFF. The CDR3 nucleotides read TGTGCCATCAGTGAGTCTGGGGCAGGGGGGACTGAAGCTTTCTTT.

The chain carries TRBV7-2 and TRBJ2-1; 7 bases are a match to TRBD2. The CDR3 has 17 residues. V shed 4 bases and J 0 bases; nucleotides not matched to a gene: 9. The germline V gene encodes CDR1 SGHTA and CDR2 FQGNSA. The CDR3 bases are TGTGCCAGCAGCTCCCTACTAGCGCCAAGCTCCTACAATGAGCAGTTCTTC. It translates to CASSSLLAPSSYNEQFF.

This clonotype was counted ten times or more. J is TRBJ1-4 and V is TRBV30, with D possibly matching TRBD1 (6 bases). This CDR3 is 15 amino acids long. V dropped 1 base and J dropped 7 bases, with 16 bases sitting between them. Germline CDR1 and CDR2: GTSNPN and SVGIG (reference sequence). CDR3 residues: CAWSAPTGGSEKLFF. In DNA form, the CDR3 reads TGTGCCTGGAGTGCCCCGACAGGAGGAAGTGAAAAACTGTTTTTT. The variable domain in full, with the rest retrieved from reference TRBV30 and TRBJ1-4, is SQTIHQWPATLVQPVGSPLSLECTVEGTSNPNLYWYRQAAGRGLQLLFYSVGIGQISSEVPQNLSASRPQDRQFILSSKKLLLSDSGFYLCAWSAPTGGSEKLFFGSGTQLSVL.

This clonotype was counted only a few times. V gene TRBV19 combines with J gene TRBJ2-7, with D tentatively TRBD2 (5 bases). Germline V gene lookup returns CDR1 LNHDA and CDR2 SQIVND (reference sequence). The CDR3 consists of 13 residues. Trimming removed 6 bases from V and 3 bases from J, with 12 bases in between. The CDR3 region is CASRHSAGYEQYF. Written as DNA, the CDR3 is TGTGCCAGTAGACACTCCGCGGGCTACGAGCAGTACTTC.

In its sample, this clonotype was seen many times. This CDR3 reads CASSEGQGWAEAFF. The CDR3 nucleotides read TGCGCCAGCAGCGAGGGACAGGGTTGGGCTGAAGCTTTCTTT. V and J are TRBV5-1 and TRBJ1-1, with 9 positions matching TRBD1. The length of the CDR3 is 14 residues. The germline gives CDR1 SGHRS, CDR2 YFSETQ. Trimming at V came to 4 bases and at J to 6 bases, leaving 7 bases not matched to a gene. Full variable domain (missing parts from reference TRBV5-1 and TRBJ1-1): KAGVTQTPRYLIKTRGQQVTLSCSPISGHRSVSWYQQTPGQGLQFLFEYFSETQRNKGNFPGRFSGRQFSNSRSEMNVSTLELGDSALYLCASSEGQGWAEAFFGQGTRLTVV.

This clonotype was counted ten times or more. CDR3 bases: TGTGCCAGCAGTAAAGACAACAACTATGGCTACACCTTC. Amino acid sequence: CASSKDNNYGYTF. The chain carries TRBV28 and TRBJ1-2, with D uncertain. The CDR3 length is 13 residues. Trimming removed 5 bases at V and 2 bases at J, with 9 bases between. Germline V gene data show CDR1 as MDHEN and CDR2 as SYDVKM.